A selection of T cell receptor beta chains follows, all from one sample in a study of T cells in Graves' hyperthyroidism and ophthalmopathy. TCRdb ran MiXCR on the multiplex PCR reads and lists one entry per CDR3 protein. The sample consists of about 320,000 distinct CDR3 sequences, around a sixth of them appearing once. Input material: blood. The receptors here all came from a young man with Graves' hyperthyroidism. The CDR3 runs from the conserved cysteine through the conserved F or W. A D gene is named only where the DNA matches it firmly. A clone size is listed for some rows: how often the clone was seen (once, few, many), or a class if it is expanded.

clone_size	d_call	v_call	j_call	cdr3_nt	cdr3_aa
many	-	TRBV20-1	TRBJ2-7	TGCAGTGCTAGATGGCGGAGGGACGAGCAGTACTTC	CSARWRRDEQYF
many	-	TRBV28	TRBJ2-5	TGTGCCAGCAGGAAAGGACAGACTGAGACCCAGTACTTC	CASRKGQTETQYF
many	-	TRBV30	TRBJ1-1	TGTGCCTGGAGTGTAGGAAAGGGCACTGAAGCTTTCTTT	CAWSVGKGTEAFF
-	-	TRBV5-5	TRBJ2-7	TGTGCCAGCAGCGCGAACAGGGTCCAAGAGCAGTACTTC	CASSANRVQEQYF
-	-	TRBV29-1	TRBJ1-2	TGCAGCGTGGTGGGGAGCAGGGAAGGGGATGGCTACACCTTC	CSVVGSREGDGYTF
many	TRBD1	TRBV6-5	TRBJ2-7	TGTGCCAGCAGTTACTGGACAGGGGGCAGAAACGAGCAGTACTTC	CASSYWTGGRNEQYF
many	-	TRBV7-8	TRBJ2-1	TGTGCCAGCAGCTCCACTAGGGGAAATGAGCAGTTCTTC	CASSSTRGNEQFF
-	-	TRBV4-1	TRBJ2-7	TGCGCCAGCAGCCAAGGGGGACTTCGGGGGTACGAGCAGCACTTC	CASSQGGLRGYEQHF
few	TRBD2	TRBV19	TRBJ2-7	TGTGCCAGTAGTCCCTCCGGACTAGTCTCCCACGAGCAGTACTTC	CASSPSGLVSHEQYF
many	-	TRBV11-2	TRBJ2-5	TGTGCCAGCAGCCTCCTAGCCGGCCGAGAGACCCAGTACTTC	CASSLLAGRETQYF
-	-	TRBV3-1	TRBJ2-2	TGTGCCAGCAGCCAAGTCGTTTCGAGAGCGCCCCGCACCGGGGAGCTGTTTTTT	CASSQVVSRAPRTGELFF
-	TRBD2	TRBV7-3	TRBJ2-1	TGTGCCAGCAGCTCGACTAGCGGGAGAGTTGTGCAGTTCTTC	CASSSTSGRVVQFF
many	TRBD2	TRBV20-1	TRBJ2-1	TGCAGTGCTCAAGTCCTAGCGGGAGAGTACGTCAATGAGCAGTTCTTC	CSAQVLAGEYVNEQFF
many	-	TRBV30	TRBJ2-7	TGTGCCTGGAATCGTGACGGGTACGAGCAGTACTTC	CAWNRDGYEQYF